This paragraph covers one TCR beta chain sequence. These data are taken from a study of memory CD4+ T cells and cytomegalovirus serostatus. Trimming removed 6 bases at V and 8 bases at J, with 22 bases between. The CDR3 is 15 residues long. From germline, CDR1 is MNHNY and CDR2 SVGAGI (reference sequence). The sort gate was single viable CD3+CD4+CD8-CD45RO+ cells for memory CD4+ T cells. Profiling relied on immunoSEQ multiplex PCR, and the TCRdb table lists in-frame clones only, not all of them. The sample consists of tens of thousands of clones, around 77% of them appearing once. The chain joins TRBV6-6 to TRBJ1-2; tentative D call: TRBD1 (6 bases). The source is an adult in good health and CMV-seronegative. Sequences were obtained from memory CD4+ T cells from blood. CDR3 coding DNA: TGTGCCAGCAGATCCAGCGGAGGGGGATTGGAGGGCTACACCTTC. Residues: CASRSSGGGLEGYTF.